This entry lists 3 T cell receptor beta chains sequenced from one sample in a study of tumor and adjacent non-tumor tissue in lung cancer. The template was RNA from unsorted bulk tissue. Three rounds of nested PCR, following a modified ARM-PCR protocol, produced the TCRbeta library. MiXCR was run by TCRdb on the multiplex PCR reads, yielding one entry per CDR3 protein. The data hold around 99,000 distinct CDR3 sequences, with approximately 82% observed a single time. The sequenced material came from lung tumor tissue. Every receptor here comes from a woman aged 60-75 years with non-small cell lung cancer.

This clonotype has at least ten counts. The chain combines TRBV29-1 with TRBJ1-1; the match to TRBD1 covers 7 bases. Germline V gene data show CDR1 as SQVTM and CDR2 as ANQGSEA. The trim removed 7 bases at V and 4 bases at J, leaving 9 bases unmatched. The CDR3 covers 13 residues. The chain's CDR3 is CSATAQGTTEAFF. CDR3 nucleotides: TGCAGCGCCACGGCACAGGGGACCACTGAAGCTTTCTTT. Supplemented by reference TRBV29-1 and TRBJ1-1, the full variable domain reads SAVISQKPSRDICQRGTSLTIQCQVDSQVTMMFWYRQQPGQSLTLIATANQGSEATYESGFVIDKFPISRPNLTFSTLTVSNMSPEDSSIYLCSATAQGTTEAFFGQGTRLTVV.

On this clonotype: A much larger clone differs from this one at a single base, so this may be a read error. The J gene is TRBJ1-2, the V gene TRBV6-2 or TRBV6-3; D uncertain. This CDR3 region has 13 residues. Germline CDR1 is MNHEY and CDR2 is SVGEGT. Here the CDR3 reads CVSVLGANYGYTF. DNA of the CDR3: TGTGTCAGCGTGCTTGGGGCTAACTATGGCTACACCTTC.

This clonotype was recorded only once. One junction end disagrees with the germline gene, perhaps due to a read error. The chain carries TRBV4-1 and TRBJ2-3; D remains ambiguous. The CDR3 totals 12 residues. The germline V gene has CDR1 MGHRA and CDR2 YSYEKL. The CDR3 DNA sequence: TGCGCCAGTAGCCAAGATGGGTGTACGCAGTATTTT. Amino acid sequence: CASSQDGCTQYF.